This T cell receptor (beta chain) came from a study of T cells in Graves' hyperthyroidism and ophthalmopathy. Germline V gives CDR1 ENHRY, CDR2 SYGVKD. The ends were cut back, 8 bases at V and 0 bases at J, with 8 bases in the middle. The CDR3 consists of 14 residues. Amplified regions were TCR beta CDR3 sequences from RNA transcripts. First-round RT-PCR targeting the TCR CDR3 was performed with the HTBI primer set. Each CDR3 protein is one row after TCRdb ran MiXCR on the multiplex PCR reads. The sample has about 340,000 distinct CDR3 sequences; roughly 23% are singletons. This clonotype was counted between two and nine times.

The sample was blood. The chain has TRBV10-3 and TRBJ2-6; D remains ambiguous. The clonotype originates from a woman aged 45-65 years with Graves' hyperthyroidism. DNA for the CDR3: TGTGCCATCTCAGCGTTCTCTGGGGCCAACGTCCTGACTTTC. It is translated as CAISAFSGANVLTF.